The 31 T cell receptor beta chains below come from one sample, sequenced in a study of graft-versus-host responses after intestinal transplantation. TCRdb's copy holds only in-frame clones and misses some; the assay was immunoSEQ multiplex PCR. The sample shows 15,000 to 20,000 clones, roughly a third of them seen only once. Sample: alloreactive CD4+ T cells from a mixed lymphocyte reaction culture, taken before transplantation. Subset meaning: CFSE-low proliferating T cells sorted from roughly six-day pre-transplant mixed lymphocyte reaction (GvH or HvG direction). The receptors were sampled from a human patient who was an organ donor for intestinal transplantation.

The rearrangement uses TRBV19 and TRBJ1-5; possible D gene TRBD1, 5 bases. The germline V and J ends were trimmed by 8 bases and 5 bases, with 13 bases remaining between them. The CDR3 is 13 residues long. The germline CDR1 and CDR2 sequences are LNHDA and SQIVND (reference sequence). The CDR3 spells CASSTTQDQPQHF. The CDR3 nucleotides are TGTGCCAGTTCCACAACACAGGATCAGCCCCAGCATTTT.

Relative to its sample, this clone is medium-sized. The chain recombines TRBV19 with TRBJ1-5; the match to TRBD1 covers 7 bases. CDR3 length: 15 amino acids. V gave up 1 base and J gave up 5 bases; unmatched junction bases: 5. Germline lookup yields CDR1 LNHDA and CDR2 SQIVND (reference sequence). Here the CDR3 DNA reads TGTGCCAGTAGTATAGTGGGGGACAGCTATCAGCCCCAGCATTTT. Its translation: CASSIVGDSYQPQHF.

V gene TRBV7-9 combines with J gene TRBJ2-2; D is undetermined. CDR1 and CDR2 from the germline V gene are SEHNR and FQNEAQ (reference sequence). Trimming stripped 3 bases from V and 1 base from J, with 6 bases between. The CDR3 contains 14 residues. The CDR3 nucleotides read TGTGCCAGCAGCTTGAGGCGGAACACCGGGGAGCTGTTTTTT. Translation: CASSLRRNTGELFF. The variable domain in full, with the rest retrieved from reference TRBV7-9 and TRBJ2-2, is DTGVSQNPRHKITKRGQNVTFRCDPISEHNRLYWYRQTLGQGPEFLTYFQNEAQLEKSRLLSDRFSAERPKGSFSTLEIQRTEQGDSAMYLCASSLRRNTGELFFGEGSRLTVL.

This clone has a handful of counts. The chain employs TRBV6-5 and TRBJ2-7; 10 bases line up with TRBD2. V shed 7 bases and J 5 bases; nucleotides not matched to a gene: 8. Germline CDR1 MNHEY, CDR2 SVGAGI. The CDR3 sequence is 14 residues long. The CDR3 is CASNTAGGPHEQYF. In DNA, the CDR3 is TGTGCCAGCAATACAGCGGGAGGGCCCCACGAGCAGTACTTC.

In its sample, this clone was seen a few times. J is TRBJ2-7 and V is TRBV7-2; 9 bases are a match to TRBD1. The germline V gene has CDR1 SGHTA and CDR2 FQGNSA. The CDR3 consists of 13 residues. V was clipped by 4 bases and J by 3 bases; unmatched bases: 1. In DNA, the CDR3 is TGTGCCAGCAGCTCGGACAGGGGCTACGAGCAGTACTTC. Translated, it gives CASSSDRGYEQYF. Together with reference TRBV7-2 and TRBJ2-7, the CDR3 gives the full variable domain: GAGVSQSPSNKVTEKGKDVELRCDPISGHTALYWYRQSLGQGLEFLIYFQGNSAPDKSGLPSDRFSAERTGGSVSTLTIQRTQQEDSAVYLCASSSDRGYEQYFGPGTRLTVT.

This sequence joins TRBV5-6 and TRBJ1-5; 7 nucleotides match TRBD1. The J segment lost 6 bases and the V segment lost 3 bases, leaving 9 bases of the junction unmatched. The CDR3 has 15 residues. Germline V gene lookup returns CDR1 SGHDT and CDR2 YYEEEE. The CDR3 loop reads CASSSGGGMGQPQHF. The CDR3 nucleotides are TGTGCCAGCAGCTCGGGAGGGGGCATGGGTCAGCCCCAGCATTTT.

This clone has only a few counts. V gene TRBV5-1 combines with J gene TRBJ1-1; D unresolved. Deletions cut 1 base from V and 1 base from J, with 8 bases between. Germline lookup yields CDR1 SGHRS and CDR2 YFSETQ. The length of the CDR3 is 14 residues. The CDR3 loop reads CASSLYDGNTEAFF. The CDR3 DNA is TGCGCCAGCAGCTTGTACGACGGGAACACTGAAGCTTTCTTT.

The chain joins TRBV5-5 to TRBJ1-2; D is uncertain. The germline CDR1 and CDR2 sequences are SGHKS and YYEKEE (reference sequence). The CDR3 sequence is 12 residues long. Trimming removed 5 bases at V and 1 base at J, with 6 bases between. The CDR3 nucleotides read TGTGCCAGCAGTTTAGTTAACTATGGCTACACCTTC. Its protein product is CASSLVNYGYTF.

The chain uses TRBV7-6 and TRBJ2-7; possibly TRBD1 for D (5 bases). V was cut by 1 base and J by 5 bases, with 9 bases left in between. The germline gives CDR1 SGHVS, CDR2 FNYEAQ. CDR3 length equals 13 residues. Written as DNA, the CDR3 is TGTGCCAGCAGCTTAGTAGCAGGGAACGAGCAGTACTTC. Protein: CASSLVAGNEQYF.

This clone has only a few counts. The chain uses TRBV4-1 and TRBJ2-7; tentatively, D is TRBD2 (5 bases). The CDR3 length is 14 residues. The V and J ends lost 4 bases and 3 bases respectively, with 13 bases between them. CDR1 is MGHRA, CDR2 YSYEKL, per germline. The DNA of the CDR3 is TGCGCCAGCAGCCCTTACTTTAGCGACTACGAGCAGTACTTC. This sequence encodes CASSPYFSDYEQYF.

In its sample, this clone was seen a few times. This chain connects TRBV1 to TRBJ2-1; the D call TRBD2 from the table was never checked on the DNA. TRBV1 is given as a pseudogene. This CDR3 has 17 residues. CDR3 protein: CTSSQDEAGAPRDEQFF. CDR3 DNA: TGCACCAGCAGCCAAGATGAAGCGGGAGCCCCCCGGGATGAGCAGTTCTTC.

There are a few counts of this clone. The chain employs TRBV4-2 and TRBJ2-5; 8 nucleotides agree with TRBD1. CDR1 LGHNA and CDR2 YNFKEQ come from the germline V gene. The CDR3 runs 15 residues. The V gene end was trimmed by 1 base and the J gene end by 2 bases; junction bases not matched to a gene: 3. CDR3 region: CASSQVDRGQETQYF. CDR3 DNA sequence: TGTGCCAGCAGCCAAGTAGACAGGGGACAAGAGACCCAGTACTTC.

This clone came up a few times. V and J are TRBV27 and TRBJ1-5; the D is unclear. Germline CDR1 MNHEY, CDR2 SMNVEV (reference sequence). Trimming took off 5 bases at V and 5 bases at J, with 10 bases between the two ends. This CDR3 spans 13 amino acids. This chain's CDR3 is CASSPRGDQPQHF. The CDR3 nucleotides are TGTGCCAGCAGTCCGCGCGGGGATCAGCCCCAGCATTTT.

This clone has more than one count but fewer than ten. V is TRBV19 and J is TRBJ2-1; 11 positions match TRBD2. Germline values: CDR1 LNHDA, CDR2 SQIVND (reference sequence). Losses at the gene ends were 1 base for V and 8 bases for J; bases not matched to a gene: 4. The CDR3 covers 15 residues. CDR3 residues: CASSIVLAGVHEQFF. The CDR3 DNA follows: TGTGCCAGTAGTATAGTACTAGCGGGAGTCCATGAGCAGTTCTTC.

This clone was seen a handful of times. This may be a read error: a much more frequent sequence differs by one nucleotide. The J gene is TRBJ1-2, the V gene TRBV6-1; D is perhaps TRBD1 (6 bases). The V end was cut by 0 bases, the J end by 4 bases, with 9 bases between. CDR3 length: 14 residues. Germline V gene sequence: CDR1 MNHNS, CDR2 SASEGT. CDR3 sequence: CASSEARGGYGYTF. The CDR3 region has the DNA TGTGCCAGCAGTGAAGCGAGAGGGGGCTATGGCTACACCTTC.

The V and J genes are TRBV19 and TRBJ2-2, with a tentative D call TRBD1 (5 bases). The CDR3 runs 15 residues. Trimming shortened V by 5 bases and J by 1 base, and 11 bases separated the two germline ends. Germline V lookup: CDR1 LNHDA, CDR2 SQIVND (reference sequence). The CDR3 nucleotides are TGTGCCAGTAGTGTCCAGGGATTGAACACCGGGGAGCTGTTTTTT. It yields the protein CASSVQGLNTGELFF.

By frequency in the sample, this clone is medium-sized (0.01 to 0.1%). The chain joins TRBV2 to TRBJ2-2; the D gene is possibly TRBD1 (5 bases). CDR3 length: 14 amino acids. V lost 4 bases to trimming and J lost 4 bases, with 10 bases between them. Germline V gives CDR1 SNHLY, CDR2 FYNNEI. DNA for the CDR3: TGTGCCAGCAGTGTTCTAAGGGGCACCGGGGAGCTGTTTTTT. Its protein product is CASSVLRGTGELFF.

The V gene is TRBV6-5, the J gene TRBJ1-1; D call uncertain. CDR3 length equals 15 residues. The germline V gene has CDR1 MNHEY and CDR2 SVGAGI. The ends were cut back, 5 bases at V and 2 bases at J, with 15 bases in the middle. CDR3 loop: CASSGRSAGNTEAFF. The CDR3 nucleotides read TGTGCCAGCAGTGGTCGATCAGCAGGAAACACTGAAGCTTTCTTT.

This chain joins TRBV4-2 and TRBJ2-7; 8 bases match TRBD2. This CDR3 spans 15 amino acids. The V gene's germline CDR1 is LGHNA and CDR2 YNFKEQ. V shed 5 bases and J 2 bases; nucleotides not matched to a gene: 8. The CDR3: CASSSPGLVTYEQYF. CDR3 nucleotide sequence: TGTGCCAGCAGCTCCCCGGGACTAGTCACCTACGAGCAGTACTTC.

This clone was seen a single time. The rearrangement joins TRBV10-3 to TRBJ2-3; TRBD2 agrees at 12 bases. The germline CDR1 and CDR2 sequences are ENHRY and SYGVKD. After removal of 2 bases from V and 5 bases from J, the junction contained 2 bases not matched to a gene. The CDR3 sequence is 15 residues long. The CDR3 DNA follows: TGTGCCATCAGTGAGGGGACTAGCGGGTTAGATACGCAGTATTTT. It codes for CAISEGTSGLDTQYF.

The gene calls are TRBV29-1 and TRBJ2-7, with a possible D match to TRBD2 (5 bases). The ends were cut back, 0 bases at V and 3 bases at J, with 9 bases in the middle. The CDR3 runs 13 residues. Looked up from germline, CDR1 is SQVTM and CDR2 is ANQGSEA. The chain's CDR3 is CSVEDHTSYEQYF. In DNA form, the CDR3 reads TGCAGCGTTGAAGATCATACTAGCTACGAGCAGTACTTC.

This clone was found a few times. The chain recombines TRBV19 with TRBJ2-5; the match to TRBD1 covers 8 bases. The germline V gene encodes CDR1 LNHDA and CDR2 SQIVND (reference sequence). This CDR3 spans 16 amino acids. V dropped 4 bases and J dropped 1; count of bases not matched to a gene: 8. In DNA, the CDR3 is TGTGCCAGTAGTAGGCCGCAGGGGGCGAGCCAAGAGACCCAGTACTTC. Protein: CASSRPQGASQETQYF.

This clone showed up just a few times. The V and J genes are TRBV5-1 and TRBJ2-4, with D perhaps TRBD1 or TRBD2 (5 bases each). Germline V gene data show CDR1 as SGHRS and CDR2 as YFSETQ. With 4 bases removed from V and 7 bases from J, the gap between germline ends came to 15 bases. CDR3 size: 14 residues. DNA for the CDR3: TGCGCCAGCAGCGCCGAGGGGTCTGTTAACATTCAGTACTTC. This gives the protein CASSAEGSVNIQYF.

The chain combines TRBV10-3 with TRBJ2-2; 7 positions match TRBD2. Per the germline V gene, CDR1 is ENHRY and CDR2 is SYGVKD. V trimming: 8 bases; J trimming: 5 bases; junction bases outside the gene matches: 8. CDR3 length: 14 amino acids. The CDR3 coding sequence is TGTGCCATCGTGGGAGGGGATGGTACCGGGGAGCTGTTTTTT. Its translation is CAIVGGDGTGELFF.

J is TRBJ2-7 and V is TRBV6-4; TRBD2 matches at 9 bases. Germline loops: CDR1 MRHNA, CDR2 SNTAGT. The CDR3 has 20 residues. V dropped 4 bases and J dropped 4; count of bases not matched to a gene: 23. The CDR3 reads CASSASGGESSGRGSYEQYF. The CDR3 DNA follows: TGTGCCAGCAGTGCCTCGGGGGGGGAGAGTAGCGGGAGAGGATCGTACGAGCAGTACTTC.

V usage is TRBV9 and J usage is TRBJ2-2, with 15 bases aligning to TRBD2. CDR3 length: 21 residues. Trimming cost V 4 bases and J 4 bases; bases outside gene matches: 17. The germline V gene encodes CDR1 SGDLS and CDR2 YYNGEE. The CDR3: CASSPFPGLAGGSAGTGELFF. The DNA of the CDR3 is TGTGCCAGCAGCCCCTTCCCGGGACTAGCGGGAGGAAGCGCGGGCACCGGGGAGCTGTTTTTT.

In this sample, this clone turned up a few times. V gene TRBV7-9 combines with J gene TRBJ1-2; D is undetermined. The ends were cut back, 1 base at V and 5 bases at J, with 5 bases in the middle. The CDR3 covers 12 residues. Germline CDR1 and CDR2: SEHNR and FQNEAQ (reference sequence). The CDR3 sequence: CASSLGPYGYTF. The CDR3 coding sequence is TGTGCCAGCAGCTTAGGGCCTTATGGCTACACCTTC. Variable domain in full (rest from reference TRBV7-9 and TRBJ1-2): DTGVSQNPRHKITKRGQNVTFRCDPISEHNRLYWYRQTLGQGPEFLTYFQNEAQLEKSRLLSDRFSAERPKGSFSTLEIQRTEQGDSAMYLCASSLGPYGYTFGSGTRLTVV.

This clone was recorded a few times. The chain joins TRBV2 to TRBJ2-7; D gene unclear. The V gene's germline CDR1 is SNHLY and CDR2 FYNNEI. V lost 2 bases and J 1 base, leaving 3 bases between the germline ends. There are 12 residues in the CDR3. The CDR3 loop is CASSEYSYEQYF. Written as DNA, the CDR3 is TGTGCCAGCAGTGAATATTCCTACGAGCAGTACTTC.

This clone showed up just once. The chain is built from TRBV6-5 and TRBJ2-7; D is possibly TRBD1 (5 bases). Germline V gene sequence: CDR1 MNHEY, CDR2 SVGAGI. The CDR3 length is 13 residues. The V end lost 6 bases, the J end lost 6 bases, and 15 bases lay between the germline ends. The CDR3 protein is CASRGAGSPEQYF. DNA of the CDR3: TGTGCCAGCAGAGGGGCCGGGTCCCCCGAGCAGTACTTC.

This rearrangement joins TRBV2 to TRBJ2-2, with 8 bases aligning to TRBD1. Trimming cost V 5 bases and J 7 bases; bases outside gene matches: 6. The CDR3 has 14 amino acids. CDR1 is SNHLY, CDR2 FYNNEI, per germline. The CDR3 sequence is CASSQDRVVGELFF. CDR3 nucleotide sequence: TGTGCCAGCAGTCAGGACAGGGTAGTCGGGGAGCTGTTTTTT.

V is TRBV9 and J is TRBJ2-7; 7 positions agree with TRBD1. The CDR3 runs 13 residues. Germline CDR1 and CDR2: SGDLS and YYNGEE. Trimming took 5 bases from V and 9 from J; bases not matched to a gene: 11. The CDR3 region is CASSLDRNLGQYF. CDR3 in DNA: TGTGCCAGCAGTTTGGACAGGAATTTGGGGCAGTACTTC.